The present T cell receptor beta chain was sequenced within a study of CD8 T cells in Susac syndrome. About this clonotype itself: The antigen is not known.

Broader study findings: By the study's own acknowledgment, its TCR sequencing and HLA analysis included relatively few individuals.

The RNA, roughly 0.5 to 1 ug, was put through reverse transcription using random hexamers. A multiplex approach, immunoSEQ multiplex PCR, amplified TCR beta CDR3 across 54 Vbeta and 13 Jbeta. TCRdb redid the calling of the immunoSEQ multiplex PCR reads with MiXCR, one entry per CDR3 protein. The data hold 200,000 or so distinct CDR3 sequences, with about 95% observed a single time. TCR beta was sequenced from blood CD8+ and CD4+ T cells. Negative isolation yielded CD4+ and CD8+ T cells, and FACS enriched TEMRA cells. The CDR3 is made up of 14 amino acids. Unmatched junction bases numbered 6, after V lost 6 bases and J lost 2 bases.

V usage is TRBV12-3 or TRBV12-4 and J usage is TRBJ1-2; 7 bases align to TRBD1. The sample was CD4+ T cells from PBMCs. The clonotype comes from a human donor with multiple sclerosis. The CDR3 nucleotides read TGTGCCAGCAGCAACAGGGGTCCAAACTATGGCTACACCTTC. This encodes CASSNRGPNYGYTF.